The source of this T cell receptor (beta chain) is a study of neurological immune-mediated disorders. Study results and limitations: No expanded-clone CDR3 amino acid sequence recurred across subjects, suggesting private TCR-beta repertoires. The greatest TCR clonal expansion occurred in HTLV-1-associated myelopathy and the least in multiple sclerosis, which fell below healthy controls.

Healthy controls consisted of blood bank volunteers in Maryland, USA. A single run covered 15-18 subjects with over 180 million TCR-beta sequences. From the 5' RACE reads, TCRdb called clonotypes with MiXCR, one entry per CDR3 protein. The data contain approximately 77,000 distinct CDR3 sequences, under 10% of them singletons. In its sample, this clonotype was seen many times. Its antigen is still unknown. Germline V gene lookup returns CDR1 LNHNV and CDR2 YYDKDF (reference sequence). Trimming left V 5 bases short and J 4 bases short, with 19 bases between. The CDR3 contains 16 residues. The chain has TRBV15 and TRBJ2-3, with D unclear. The sample was PBMCs. This receptor was obtained from a man in his fifties or sixties in good health. CDR3 sequence: CATSAYGRVVADTQYF. CDR3 in DNA: TGTGCCACCAGCGCCTACGGACGGGTGGTTGCAGATACGCAGTATTTT.